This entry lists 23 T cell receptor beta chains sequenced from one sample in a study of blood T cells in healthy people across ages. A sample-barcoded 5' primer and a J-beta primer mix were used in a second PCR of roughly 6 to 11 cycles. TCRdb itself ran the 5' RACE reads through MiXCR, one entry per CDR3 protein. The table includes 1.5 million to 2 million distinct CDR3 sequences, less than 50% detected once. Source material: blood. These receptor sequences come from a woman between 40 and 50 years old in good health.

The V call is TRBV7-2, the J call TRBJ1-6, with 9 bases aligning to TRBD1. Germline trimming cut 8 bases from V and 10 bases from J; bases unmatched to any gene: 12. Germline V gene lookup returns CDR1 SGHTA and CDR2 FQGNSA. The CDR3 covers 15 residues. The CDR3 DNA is TGTGCCAGCGGCTCCCGGGACAGGGAACACTCACCCCTCCACTTT. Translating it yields CASGSRDREHSPLHF.

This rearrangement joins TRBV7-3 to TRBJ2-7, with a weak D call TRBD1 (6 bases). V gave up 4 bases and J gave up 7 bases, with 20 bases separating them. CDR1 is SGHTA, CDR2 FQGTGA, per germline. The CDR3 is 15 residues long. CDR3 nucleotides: TGTGCCAGCAGCTCCCAGGGGCGTTGGGGCAATGAGCAGTACTTC. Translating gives CASSSQGRWGNEQYF.

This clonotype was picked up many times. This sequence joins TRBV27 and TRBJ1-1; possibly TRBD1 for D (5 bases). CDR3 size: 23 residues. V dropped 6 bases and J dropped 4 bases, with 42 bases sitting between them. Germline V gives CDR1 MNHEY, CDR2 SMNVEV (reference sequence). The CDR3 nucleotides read TGTGCCAGCAGCCGATACCCCGATAGGCCAGGGCGAGGACCCCCACTTGTAATCACTGAAGCTTTCTTT. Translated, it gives CASSRYPDRPGRGPPLVITEAFF.

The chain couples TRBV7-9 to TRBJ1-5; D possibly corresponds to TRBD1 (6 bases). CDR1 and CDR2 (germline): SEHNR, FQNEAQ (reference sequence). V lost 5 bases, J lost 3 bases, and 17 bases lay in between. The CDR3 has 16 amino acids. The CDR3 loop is CASSGGAGRPNQPQHF. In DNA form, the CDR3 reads TGTGCCAGCAGCGGGGGGGCAGGGAGACCCAATCAGCCCCAGCATTTT.

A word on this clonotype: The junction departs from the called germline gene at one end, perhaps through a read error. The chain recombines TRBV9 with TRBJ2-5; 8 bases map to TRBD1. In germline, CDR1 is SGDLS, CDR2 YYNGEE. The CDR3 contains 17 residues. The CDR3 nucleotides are TGCGCCGGCAGCGTAGCTTCCACAGGGGGGAACCAAGAGACCCAGTACTTC. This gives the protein CAGSVASTGGNQETQYF.

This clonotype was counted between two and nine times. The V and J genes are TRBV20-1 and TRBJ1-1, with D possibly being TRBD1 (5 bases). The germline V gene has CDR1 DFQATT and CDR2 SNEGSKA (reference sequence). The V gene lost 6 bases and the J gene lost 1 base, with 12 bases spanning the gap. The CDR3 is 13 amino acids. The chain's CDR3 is CSAPLGRNTEAFF. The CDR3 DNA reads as TGCAGTGCACCTTTGGGACGGAACACTGAAGCTTTCTTT.

CDR3 region: CATSRASGYEQYF. The DNA for the CDR3 is TGTGCCACCAGCAGAGCTTCCGGCTACGAGCAGTACTTC. This chain uses TRBV15 with TRBJ2-7; D not resolved. Trimming took 1 base from V and 3 from J, leaving 7 bases between them. Germline V lookup: CDR1 LNHNV, CDR2 YYDKDF (reference sequence). The CDR3 sequence is 13 residues long.

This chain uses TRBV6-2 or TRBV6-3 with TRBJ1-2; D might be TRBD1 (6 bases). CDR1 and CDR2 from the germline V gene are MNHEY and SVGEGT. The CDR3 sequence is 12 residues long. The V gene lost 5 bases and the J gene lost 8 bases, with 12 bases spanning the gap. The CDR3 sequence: CASSRQAEGYTF. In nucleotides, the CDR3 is TGTGCCAGCAGTCGACAGGCCGAGGGCTACACCTTC.

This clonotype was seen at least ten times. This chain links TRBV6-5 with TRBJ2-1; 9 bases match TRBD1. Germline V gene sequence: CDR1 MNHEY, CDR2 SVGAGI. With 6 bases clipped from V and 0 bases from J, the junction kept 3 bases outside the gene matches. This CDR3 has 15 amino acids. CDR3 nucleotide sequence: TGTGCCAGCAGCACGACAGGGGGCTCCTACAATGAGCAGTTCTTC. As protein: CASSTTGGSYNEQFF.

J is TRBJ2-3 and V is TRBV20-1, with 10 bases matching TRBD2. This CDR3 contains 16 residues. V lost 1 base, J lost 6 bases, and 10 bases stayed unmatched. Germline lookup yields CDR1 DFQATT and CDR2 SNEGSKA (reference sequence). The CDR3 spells CSARAAQRGGLDTQYF. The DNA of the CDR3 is TGCAGTGCTAGAGCCGCCCAGCGGGGGGGCCTTGATACGCAGTATTTT.

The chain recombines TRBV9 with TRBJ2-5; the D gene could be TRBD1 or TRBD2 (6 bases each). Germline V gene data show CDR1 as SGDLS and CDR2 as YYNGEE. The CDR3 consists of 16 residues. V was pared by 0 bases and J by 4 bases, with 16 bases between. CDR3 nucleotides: TGTGCCAGCAGCGTAGGAGGGGGGCTAAGTGGAGAGACCCAGTACTTC. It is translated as CASSVGGGLSGETQYF. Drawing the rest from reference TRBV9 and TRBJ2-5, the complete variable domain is DSGVTQTPKHLITATGQRVTLRCSPRSGDLSVYWYQQSLDQGLQFLIQYYNGEERAKGNILERFSAQQFPDLHSELNLSSLELGDSALYFCASSVGGGLSGETQYFGPGTRLLVL.

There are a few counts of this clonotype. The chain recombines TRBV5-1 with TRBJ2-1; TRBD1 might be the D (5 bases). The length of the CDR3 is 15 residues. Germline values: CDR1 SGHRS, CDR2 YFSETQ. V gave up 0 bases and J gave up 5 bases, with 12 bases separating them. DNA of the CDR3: TGCGCCAGCAGCTTGGTTCAGGGAATGAACAATGAGCAGTTCTTC. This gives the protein CASSLVQGMNNEQFF.

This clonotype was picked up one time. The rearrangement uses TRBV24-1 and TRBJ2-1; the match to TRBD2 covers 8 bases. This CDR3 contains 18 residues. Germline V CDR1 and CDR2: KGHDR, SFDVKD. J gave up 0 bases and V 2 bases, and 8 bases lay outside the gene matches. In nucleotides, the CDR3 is TGTGCCACCAGTGATTCCCCCGGGGGGGCCAACTCCTACAATGAGCAGTTCTTC. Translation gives CATSDSPGGANSYNEQFF.

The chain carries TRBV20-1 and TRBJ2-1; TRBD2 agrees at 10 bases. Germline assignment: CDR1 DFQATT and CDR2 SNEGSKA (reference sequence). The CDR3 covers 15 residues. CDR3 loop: CSAIRTSGTYNEQFF. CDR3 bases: TGCAGCGCGATTCGGACTAGCGGTACCTACAATGAGCAGTTCTTC.

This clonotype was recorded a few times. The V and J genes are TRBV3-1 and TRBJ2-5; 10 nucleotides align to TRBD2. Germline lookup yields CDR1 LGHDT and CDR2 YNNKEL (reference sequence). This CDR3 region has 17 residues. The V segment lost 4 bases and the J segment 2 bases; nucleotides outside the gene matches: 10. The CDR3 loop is CASSPGVYSGGQETQYF. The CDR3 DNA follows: TGTGCCAGCAGCCCCGGTGTTTATAGCGGGGGGCAAGAGACCCAGTACTTC.

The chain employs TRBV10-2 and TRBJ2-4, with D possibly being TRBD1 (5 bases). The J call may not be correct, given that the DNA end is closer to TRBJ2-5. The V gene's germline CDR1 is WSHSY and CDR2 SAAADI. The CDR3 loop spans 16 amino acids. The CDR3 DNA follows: TGCGCCAGCAGGGGGCCGCAGCTAGACCGGCTGGAGACCCAGTACTTC. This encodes CASRGPQLDRLETQYF.

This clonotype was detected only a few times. In DNA, the CDR3 is TGTGCCAGCAGTTTCGAGAGGGGGGAGACCCAGTACTTC. It encodes CASSFERGETQYF. The chain carries TRBV27 and TRBJ2-5; D might be TRBD1 (6 bases). V was cut by 3 bases and J by 5 bases, with 10 bases left in between. Germline loops: CDR1 MNHEY, CDR2 SMNVEV (reference sequence). CDR3 length: 13 amino acids.

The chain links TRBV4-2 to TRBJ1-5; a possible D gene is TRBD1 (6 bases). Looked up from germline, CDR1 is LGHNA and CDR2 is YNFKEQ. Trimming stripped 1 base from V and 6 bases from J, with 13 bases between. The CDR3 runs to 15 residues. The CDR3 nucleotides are TGTGCCAGCAGCCAAGGGAGGGGGGGCTCTCAGCCCCAGCATTTT. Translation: CASSQGRGGSQPQHF.

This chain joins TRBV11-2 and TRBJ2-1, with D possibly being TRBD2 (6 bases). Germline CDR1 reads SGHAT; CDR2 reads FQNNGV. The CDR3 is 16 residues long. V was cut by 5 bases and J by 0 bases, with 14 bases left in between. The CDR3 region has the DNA TGTGCCAGCAGCGGGGGGAGCCCCCGCTCCTACAATGAGCAGTTCTTC. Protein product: CASSGGSPRSYNEQFF.

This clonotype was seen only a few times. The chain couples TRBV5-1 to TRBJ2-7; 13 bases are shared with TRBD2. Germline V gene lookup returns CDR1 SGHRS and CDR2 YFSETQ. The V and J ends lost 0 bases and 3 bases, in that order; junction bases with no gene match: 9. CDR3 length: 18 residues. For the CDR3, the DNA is TGCGCCAGCAGCTTGGCTCGGACTAGCGGGGGCCGCGGCTACGAGCAGTACTTC. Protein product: CASSLARTSGGRGYEQYF. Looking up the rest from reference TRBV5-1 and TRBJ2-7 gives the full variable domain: KAGVTQTPRYLIKTRGQQVTLSCSPISGHRSVSWYQQTPGQGLQFLFEYFSETQRNKGNFPGRFSGRQFSNSRSEMNVSTLELGDSALYLCASSLARTSGGRGYEQYFGPGTRLTVT.

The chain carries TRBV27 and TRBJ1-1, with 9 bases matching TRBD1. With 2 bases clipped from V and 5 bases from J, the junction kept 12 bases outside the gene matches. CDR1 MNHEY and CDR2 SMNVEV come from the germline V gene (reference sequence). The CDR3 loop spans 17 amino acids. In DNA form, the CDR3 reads TGTGCCAGCAGTTTACTGGACCCCGGACAGGGGATAACTGAAGCTTTCTTT. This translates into CASSLLDPGQGITEAFF.

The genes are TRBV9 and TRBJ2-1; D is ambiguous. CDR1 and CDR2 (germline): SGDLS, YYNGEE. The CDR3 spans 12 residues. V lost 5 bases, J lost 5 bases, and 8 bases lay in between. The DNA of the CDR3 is TGTGCCAGCAGACCCGAGAACAATGAGCAGTTCTTC. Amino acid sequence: CASRPENNEQFF.

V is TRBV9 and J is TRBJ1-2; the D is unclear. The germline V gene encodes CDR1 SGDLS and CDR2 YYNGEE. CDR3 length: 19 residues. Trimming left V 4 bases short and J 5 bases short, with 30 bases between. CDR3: CASSFRPTFHTNLGYGYTF. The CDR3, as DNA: TGTGCCAGCAGCTTCCGTCCCACCTTTCACACGAACCTGGGGTATGGCTACACCTTC.